The entry below describes one T cell receptor (beta chain). Authors of the study amplified TCR beta CDR3 regions from RNA transcripts. A first-round RT-PCR of the TCR CDR3 used the HTBI primer set. MiXCR, applied by TCRdb to the multiplex PCR reads, yields one record per CDR3 protein. The sample has fewer than 250,000 distinct CDR3 sequences; roughly 15% are singletons. The sample is drawn from a study of T cells in Graves' hyperthyroidism and ophthalmopathy. Germline assignment: CDR1 LGHNT and CDR2 FRNRAP. This CDR3 contains 13 residues. V was cut by 1 base and J by 4 bases, with 7 bases left in between.

Sequencing was done on a sample of blood. The rearrangement uses TRBV12-5 and TRBJ1-1; D gene uncertain. This sequence was found in a man in his forties or fifties with Graves' hyperthyroidism. Written as DNA, the CDR3 is TGTGCTAGTGGTTTGGGGTGGGGCACTGAAGCTTTCTTT. Translated, it gives CASGLGWGTEAFF. The full variable domain, in which reference TRBV12-5 and TRBJ1-1 provide the parts outside the CDR3, is DARVTQTPRHKVTEMGQEVTMRCQPILGHNTVFWYRQTMMQGLELLAYFRNRAPLDDSGMPKDRFSAEMPDATLATLKIQPSEPRDSAVYFCASGLGWGTEAFFGQGTRLTVV.